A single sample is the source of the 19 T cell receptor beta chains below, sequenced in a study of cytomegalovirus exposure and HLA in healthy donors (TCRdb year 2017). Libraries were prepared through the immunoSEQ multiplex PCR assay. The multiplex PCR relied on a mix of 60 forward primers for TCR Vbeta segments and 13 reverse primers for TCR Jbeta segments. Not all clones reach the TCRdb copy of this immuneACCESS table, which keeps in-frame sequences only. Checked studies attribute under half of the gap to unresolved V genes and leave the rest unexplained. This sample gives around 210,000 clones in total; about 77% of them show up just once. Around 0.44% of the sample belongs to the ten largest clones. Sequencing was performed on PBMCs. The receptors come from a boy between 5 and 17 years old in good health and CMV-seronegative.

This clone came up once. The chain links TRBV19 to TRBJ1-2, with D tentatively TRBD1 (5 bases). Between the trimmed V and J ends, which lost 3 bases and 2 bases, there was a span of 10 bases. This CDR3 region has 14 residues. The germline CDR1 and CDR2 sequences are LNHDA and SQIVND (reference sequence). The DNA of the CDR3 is TGTGCCAGTAGTATTAGGGGCAGAAACTATGGCTACACCTTC. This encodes CASSIRGRNYGYTF.

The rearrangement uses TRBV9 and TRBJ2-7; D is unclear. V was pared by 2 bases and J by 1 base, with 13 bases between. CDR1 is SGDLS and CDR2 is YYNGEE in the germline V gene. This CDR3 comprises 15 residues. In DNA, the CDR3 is TGTGCCAGCAGCGTTAGCTTCCCCCCGTCCTACGAGCAGTACTTC. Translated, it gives CASSVSFPPSYEQYF.

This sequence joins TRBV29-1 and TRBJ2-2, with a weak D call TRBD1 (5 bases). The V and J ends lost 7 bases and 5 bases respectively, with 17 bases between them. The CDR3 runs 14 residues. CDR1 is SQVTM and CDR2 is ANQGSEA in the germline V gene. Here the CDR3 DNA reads TGCAGCGCCTGGGGCTCTAGAGGAACCGGGGAGCTGTTTTTT. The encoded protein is CSAWGSRGTGELFF.

This CDR3 is CASRQKPGQGRSSNQPQHF. CDR3 nucleotide sequence: TGTGCCAGCCGCCAAAAACCGGGACAGGGAAGGTCTAGCAATCAGCCCCAGCATTTT. The chain has TRBV21-1 and TRBJ1-5; TRBD1 is taken as the D call from the table, unchecked against the DNA. TRBV21-1 represents a pseudogene. The CDR3 has 19 residues.

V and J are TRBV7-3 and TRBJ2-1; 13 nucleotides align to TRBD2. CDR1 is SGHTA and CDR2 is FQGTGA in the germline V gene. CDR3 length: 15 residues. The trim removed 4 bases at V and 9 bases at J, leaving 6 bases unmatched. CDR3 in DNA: TGTGCCAGCAGCTCAACACTAGCGGGGGGGGGTGAGCAGTTCTTC. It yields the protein CASSSTLAGGGEQFF. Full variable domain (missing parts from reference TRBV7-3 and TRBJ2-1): GAGVSQTPSNKVTEKGKYVELRCDPISGHTALYWYRQSLGQGPEFLIYFQGTGAADDSGLPNDRFFAVRPEGSVSTLKIQRTERGDSAVYLCASSSTLAGGGEQFFGPGTRLTVL.

This CDR3 reads CASSFLLRGPHTGELFF. The DNA of the CDR3 is TGTGCCAGCAGCTTCCTCCTAAGGGGGCCGCACACCGGGGAGCTGTTTTTT. This chain links TRBV11-2 with TRBJ2-2; the match to TRBD1 covers 7 bases. The V and J ends lost 3 bases and 3 bases, in that order; junction bases with no gene match: 10. Germline loops: CDR1 SGHAT, CDR2 FQNNGV. This CDR3 contains 17 residues.

CDR3 coding DNA: TGTGCCTGGACAGGGGATGGGGAGACCCAGTACTTC. It codes for CAWTGDGETQYF. The chain combines TRBV30 with TRBJ2-5; D may be TRBD1 (6 bases). The length of the CDR3 is 12 residues. CDR1 and CDR2 from the germline V gene are GTSNPN and SVGIG (reference sequence). The V gene lost 4 bases and the J gene lost 5 bases, with 11 bases spanning the gap.

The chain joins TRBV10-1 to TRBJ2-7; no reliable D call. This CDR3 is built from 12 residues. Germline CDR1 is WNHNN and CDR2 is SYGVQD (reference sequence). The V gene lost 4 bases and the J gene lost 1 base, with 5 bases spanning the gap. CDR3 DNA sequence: TGCGCCAGCAGTGCTTATTCCTACGAGCAGTACTTC. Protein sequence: CASSAYSYEQYF.

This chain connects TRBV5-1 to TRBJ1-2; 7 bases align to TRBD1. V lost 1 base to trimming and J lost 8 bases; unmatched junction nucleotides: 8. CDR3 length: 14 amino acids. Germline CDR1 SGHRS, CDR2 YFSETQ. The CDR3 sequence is CASSLSPGGDGYTF. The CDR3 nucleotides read TGCGCCAGCAGCTTGTCCCCAGGGGGAGACGGCTACACCTTC.

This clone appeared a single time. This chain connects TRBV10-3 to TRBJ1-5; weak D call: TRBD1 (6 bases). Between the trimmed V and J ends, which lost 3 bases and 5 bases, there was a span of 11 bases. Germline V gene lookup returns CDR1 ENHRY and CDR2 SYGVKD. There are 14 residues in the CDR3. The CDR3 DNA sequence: TGTGCCATCAGTGAATCAGGGGAGTATCAGCCCCAGCATTTT. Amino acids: CAISESGEYQPQHF.

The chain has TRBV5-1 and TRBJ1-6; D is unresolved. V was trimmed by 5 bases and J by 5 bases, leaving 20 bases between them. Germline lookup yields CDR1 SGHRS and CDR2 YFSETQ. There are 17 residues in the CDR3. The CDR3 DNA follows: TGCGCCAGCAGATCTAATCTTCTGCATCTGAATAATTCACCCCTCCACTTT. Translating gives CASRSNLLHLNNSPLHF.

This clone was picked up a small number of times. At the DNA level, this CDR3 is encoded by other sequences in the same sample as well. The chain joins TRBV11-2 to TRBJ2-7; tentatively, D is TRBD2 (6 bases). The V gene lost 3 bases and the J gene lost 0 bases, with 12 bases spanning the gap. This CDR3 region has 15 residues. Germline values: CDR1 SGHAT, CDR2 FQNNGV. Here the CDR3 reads CASSLGGGSSYEQYF. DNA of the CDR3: TGTGCCAGCAGCTTGGGTGGGGGGAGCTCCTACGAGCAGTACTTC.

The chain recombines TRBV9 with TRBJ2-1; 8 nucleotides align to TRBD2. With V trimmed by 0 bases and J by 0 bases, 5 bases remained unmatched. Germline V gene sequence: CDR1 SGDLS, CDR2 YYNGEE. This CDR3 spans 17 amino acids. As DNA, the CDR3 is TGTGCCAGCAGCGTAGGCATTAGCGGGAACTCCTACAATGAGCAGTTCTTC. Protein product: CASSVGISGNSYNEQFF.

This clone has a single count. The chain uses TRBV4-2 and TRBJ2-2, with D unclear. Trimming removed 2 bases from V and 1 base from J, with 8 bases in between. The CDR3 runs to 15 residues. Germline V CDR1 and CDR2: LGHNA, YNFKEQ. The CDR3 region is CASSQKPRNTGELFF. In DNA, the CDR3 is TGTGCCAGCAGCCAAAAGCCACGGAACACCGGGGAGCTGTTTTTT.

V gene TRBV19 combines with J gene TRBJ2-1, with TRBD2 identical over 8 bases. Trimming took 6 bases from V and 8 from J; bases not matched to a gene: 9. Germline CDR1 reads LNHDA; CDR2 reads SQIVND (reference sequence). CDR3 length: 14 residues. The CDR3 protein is CASRPGLGVHEQFF. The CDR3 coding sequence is TGTGCCAGTAGACCGGGACTAGGGGTCCATGAGCAGTTCTTC.

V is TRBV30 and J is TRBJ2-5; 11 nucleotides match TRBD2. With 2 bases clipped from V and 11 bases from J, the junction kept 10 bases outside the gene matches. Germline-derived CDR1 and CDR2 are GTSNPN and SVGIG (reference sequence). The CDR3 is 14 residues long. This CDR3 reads CAWSLSSGRREQYF. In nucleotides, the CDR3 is TGTGCCTGGAGTTTATCTAGCGGGAGGAGGGAGCAGTACTTC.

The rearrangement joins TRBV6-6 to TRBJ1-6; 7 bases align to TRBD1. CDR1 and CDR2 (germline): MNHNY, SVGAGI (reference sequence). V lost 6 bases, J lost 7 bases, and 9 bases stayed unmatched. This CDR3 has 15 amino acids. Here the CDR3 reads CASSSKQGNNSPLHF. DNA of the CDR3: TGTGCCAGCAGCAGCAAACAGGGGAACAATTCACCCCTCCACTTT.

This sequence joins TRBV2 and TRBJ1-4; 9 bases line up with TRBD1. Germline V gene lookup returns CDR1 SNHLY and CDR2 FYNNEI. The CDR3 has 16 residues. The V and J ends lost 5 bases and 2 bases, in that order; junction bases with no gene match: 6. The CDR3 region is CASSRDREMTNEKLFF. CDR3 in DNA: TGTGCCAGCAGTCGGGACAGGGAGATGACTAATGAAAAACTGTTTTTT.

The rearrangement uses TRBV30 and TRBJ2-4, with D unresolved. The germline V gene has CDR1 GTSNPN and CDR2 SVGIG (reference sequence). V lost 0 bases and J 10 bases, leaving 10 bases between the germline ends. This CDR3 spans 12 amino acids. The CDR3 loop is CAWSVTVWIQYF. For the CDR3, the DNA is TGTGCCTGGAGTGTAACAGTGTGGATTCAGTACTTC. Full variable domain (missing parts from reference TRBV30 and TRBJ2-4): SQTIHQWPATLVQPVGSPLSLECTVEGTSNPNLYWYRQAAGRGLQLLFYSVGIGQISSEVPQNLSASRPQDRQFILSSKKLLLSDSGFYLCAWSVTVWIQYFGAGTRLSVL.